The 5 T cell receptor beta chains reported below all come from one sample, sequenced in a study of blood T cells in healthy people across ages. Next came a second PCR, run for about 7 to 12 cycles, which used a sample-barcoded 5' primer along with a J-beta primer mix. TCRdb itself ran the 5' RACE reads through MiXCR, one entry per CDR3 protein. The sample yields about 930,000 distinct CDR3 sequences, almost 30% seen once. The data were also submitted as part of a second study, on T cells of mothers and their children.

Source material: blood. These receptors were taken from a woman aged 40 to 50 in good health.

This chain connects TRBV5-5 to TRBJ1-5; 7 positions match TRBD1. Germline V lookup: CDR1 SGHKS, CDR2 YYEKEE (reference sequence). The junction had 1 base not matched to a gene; V was cut back by 1 base and J by 0 bases. The CDR3 extends over 15 amino acids. CDR3 region: CASSLWDSSNQPQHF. Here the CDR3 DNA reads TGTGCCAGCAGCTTGTGGGACAGTAGCAATCAGCCCCAGCATTTT.

This sequence joins TRBV6-5 and TRBJ2-3, with TRBD1 identical over 8 bases. There are 15 residues in the CDR3. The trim removed 6 bases at V and 6 bases at J, leaving 11 bases unmatched. CDR1 is MNHEY and CDR2 is SVGAGI in the germline V gene. The CDR3 DNA follows: TGTGCCAGCAGAACAGGGGGTACGGAGAAGGATACGCAGTATTTT. Translating it yields CASRTGGTEKDTQYF.

Turning to this clonotype: The junction departs from the called germline gene at one end, perhaps through a read error. V usage is TRBV7-3 and J usage is TRBJ2-3; D might be TRBD2 (6 bases). Germline lookup yields CDR1 SGHTA and CDR2 FQGTGA. There are 16 residues in the CDR3. The CDR3 region is CVSSLTSGLPTDTQYF. As DNA, the CDR3 is TGTGTCAGCAGCTTAACCTCGGGACTTCCCACAGATACGCAGTATTTT.

The chain uses TRBV6-2 or TRBV6-3 and TRBJ1-5; possible D gene TRBD1, 6 bases. The CDR3 loop spans 18 amino acids. Trimming stripped 0 bases from V and 7 bases from J, with 22 bases between. CDR1 and CDR2 from the germline V gene are MNHEY and SVGEGT. CDR3 nucleotides: TGTGCCAGCAGTTACTCGATATCGTCTTCAGGGGATCGGCAGCCCCAGCATTTT. The encoded protein is CASSYSISSSGDRQPQHF.

This clonotype showed up many times. The genes are TRBV20-1 and TRBJ2-7, with 8 nucleotides matching TRBD2. CDR3 length: 14 amino acids. J was trimmed by 5 bases and V by 3 bases; bases with no gene match: 9. Germline lookup yields CDR1 DFQATT and CDR2 SNEGSKA (reference sequence). In DNA, the CDR3 is TGCAGTGCTAGGACCGGCGGGGGGATCAACGAGCAGTACTTC. Translating gives CSARTGGGINEQYF.